This T cell receptor (beta chain) was observed in a study of OX40 agonist ivuxolimab in advanced cancers. Study at large: Age averaged around 58 years (range roughly 23 to 79), and roughly 80% were male. Study observations and caveats: Expanded clones were, on average, more numerous among CD8+ T cells than CD4+.

With respect to this clone: Its antigen is still unknown.

Collection of blood occurred at baseline, at cycle 4 day 1, and at cycle 7 day 1. J lost 13 bases, V lost 5 bases, and 11 bases had no gene match. In germline, CDR1 is WNHNN, CDR2 SYGVQD (reference sequence). This CDR3 region has 13 residues. The data were produced by immunoSEQ multiplex PCR, yet TCRdb's version contains in-frame clones alone and is incomplete. The sample carries approximately 70,000 clones, roughly 84% recorded once. This chain uses TRBV10-1 with TRBJ2-1, with 7 bases matching TRBD2. The source was CD4+ or CD8+ T cells sorted from blood, collected in a trial of the OX40 agonist ivuxolimab. This receptor was identified in an adult with an advanced solid tumor such as melanoma, head and neck, liver or kidney cancer. Here the CDR3 reads CASSYPGLGGQFF. CDR3 nucleotide sequence: TGCGCCAGCAGTTACCCTGGACTAGGAGGTCAGTTCTTC.